Listed here is a single TCR beta chain. This clonotype has just a few counts. The target of this receptor is not known. No much larger clonotype is one base removed from it; base qualities were not supplied. This entry comes from a study of T-cell memory formation after mild COVID-19 (dated by TCRdb to the early 2020s). Concerning the study at large: TCR sequence clusters from the two donors were found to be largely donor specific. Longitudinal TCRalpha and TCRbeta repertoire sequencing tracked T-cell clones expanding and contracting after mild COVID-19 in two donors. The cohort comprised two young, previously healthy adult volunteers, one female and one male. Study-wide conclusions, independent of this receptor: The second-wave clones that peaked on day 37 were not confirmed to be SARS-CoV-2 specific. The detection of some responding clones in pre-infection memory suggests that pre-existing cross-reactive memory T cells joined the SARS-CoV-2 response. Contracting CD4+ clones appeared mostly in the CM and EM memory subsets, whereas CD8+ clones were enriched in EMRA. Only two mild cases were covered in the study, and larger cohorts including severe cases with pre-infection samples were considered necessary. From day 15 to 85, contracting clones showed balanced CD4/CD8 phenotypes, whereas a second wave of clones that expanded from day 15 to 37 leaned towards CD4+.

The sequencer listed for this sample is Illumina NovaSeq 6000. TCRalpha and TCRbeta cDNA libraries were constructed by 5'RACE with constant-segment primers, with sample barcodes and unique molecular identifiers being introduced. Trizol reagent was used to extract RNA from every sample. Libraries were amplified in two PCR steps, with a second sample barcode and Illumina TruSeq adapters added in the second step. Sequencing of the libraries was done on an Illumina NovaSeq, producing 2 x 150 bp paired-end reads. The published analysis was carried out like this. Demultiplexing of reads and collapsing into UMI-guided consensus sequences were performed with migec v1.2.7. Using mixcr v2.1.11, the UMI consensuses were aligned to TRA and TRB V and J templates and assembled into clonotypes. Clonotypes were classified as expanded or contracted when called significant by both edgeR and NoisET, with noise models trained on biological replicates. edgeR calls used a false discovery rate-adjusted p below 0.01 and a log2 fold-change threshold of 1. As an exploratory analysis of dynamics, max-normalized trajectories of the 1000 most abundant clonotypes were examined by PCA with hierarchical clustering. Separately sequenced CD4+ and CD8+ repertoires were used to assign a CD4 or CD8 phenotype to each responding clone. The raw public data were reprocessed by TCRdb itself: fastp quality trimming at Q25, MiXCR clonotype calling, in-frame beta chains only. Rows with one shared CDR3 protein collapse into an entry with the most common genes and DNA. In this record, the V and J calls reflect TCRdb's handling and not the investigators' own analysis. The sample contains under 300,000 distinct CDR3 sequences, roughly 17% of them found a single time. Jointly, the top ten make up around 23% of the sample.

Based on the germline V gene, the CDR1 and CDR2 sequences are ENHRY and SYGVKD. V and J lose 10 bases and 1 base, and a span of 18 bases separates them. Measured from the cysteine to the phenylalanine, the CDR3 is 15 residues long. The kept DNA is CDR3 alone, 45 bases in frame from the first base. PBMCs were isolated by Ficoll-Paque density gradient centrifugation. Sequenced input: PBMCs or a T cell subset sorted from them (not recorded which). This TCR was recovered from a man between 18 and 35 years old who had mild COVID-19 (a few samples of this study predate the infection). The sample titles of this study are shuffled in the database, so cell type and time point are left out; the donor was told from shared clones. The V gene is TRBV10-3 and the J gene is TRBJ2-3, with TRBD2 tentatively as D gene (5 bases match). CDR3 region: CATLLGQVRTDTQYF. The nucleotide sequence is TGTGCCACCCTACTAGGGCAGGTGCGCACAGATACGCAGTATTTT.